This TCR beta chain derives from a study of T-cell memory formation after mild COVID-19. Study results and limitations: Later expanders leaned toward CD4+, whereas clones contracting from day 15 to 85 were balanced CD4/CD8. SARS-CoV-2 specificity of second-wave clones peaking day 37 was unconfirmed.

Losses at the gene ends were 7 bases for V and 5 bases for J; bases not matched to a gene: 7. Germline CDR1 is LNHDA and CDR2 is SQIVND (reference sequence). CDR3 size: 13 residues. For this clonotype: Its target is unknown.

TCRdb called the 5' RACE reads again in MiXCR, with one record for every CDR3 protein. The data show hundreds of thousands of distinct CDR3 sequences, roughly 15% seen once. The sample comprised PBMCs or a T cell subset sorted from them (not recorded which). The TCR originated in a man aged 18-30 years who had mild COVID-19 (a few samples of this study predate the infection). Cell type and time point are not known. J is TRBJ1-2 and V is TRBV19; 7 nucleotides line up with TRBD1. CDR3 sequence: CASKTTGPYGYTF. CDR3 sequence (DNA): TGTGCCAGTAAAACGACAGGGCCTTATGGCTACACCTTC.